By frequency, the clone carrying this T cell receptor beta chain is medium-sized. What it recognizes is unknown. The sequenced fragment ends 3 residues before the CDR3 boundary, so the rest is inferred from the germline J gene. Trimming removed 6 bases at V and 3 bases at J, with 17 bases between. The CDR3 has 15 amino acids. CDR1 MNHEY and CDR2 SVGEGT come from the germline V gene. This entry comes from a study of Tregs in tolerant kidney transplant recipients. Recipient PBMCs carried a CFSE label and met irradiated graft donor PBMCs for over five days before FACS sorting. Assay used: immunoSEQ multiplex PCR; TCRdb lists only in-frame clones, some missing. Found here are about 2,000 clones; the top ten clones hold about a sixth.

The chain carries TRBV6-2 or TRBV6-3 and TRBJ2-5; a weak D match, TRBD2 (6 bases). This receptor was identified in a human patient who received a combined kidney and bone marrow transplant. Sequences were derived from CD4+ T cells from blood cultured with allogeneic cells, sampled before the transplant. CDR3 bases read: TGTGCCAGCAGCCCTCGGGGGACTGAAGAAGAGACC. Translating it yields CASSPRGTEEET. The full CDR3 reads CASSPRGTEEETQYF.